The present T cell receptor (beta chain) was sequenced within a study of CD8 T cells in ankylosing spondylitis. Germline CDR1 reads ENHRY; CDR2 reads SYGVKD. The V and J ends lost 2 bases and 0 bases respectively, with 7 bases between them. The CDR3 has 14 residues. Quantitative barcoded 5'-RACE was used to prepare TCR beta libraries. TCRdb reanalysed the 5' RACE reads using MiXCR and keeps one entry per CDR3 protein. Among about 260,000 distinct CDR3 sequences listed, roughly a quarter were seen once. Notes on this clonotype: Its antigen is still unknown.

Study-wide points: Disease-linked clones were reportedly significantly enriched in matched ankylosing spondylitis synovial fluid. Blood of patients with ankylosing spondylitis appeared to be characterized by a TCR beta motif of several highly homologous variants.

This TCR came from a male donor with ankylosing spondylitis or in good health (not recorded which). The V call is TRBV10-3, the J call TRBJ1-1, with D unclear. The sample comprised blood, either unsorted or a sorted T cell fraction (not recorded which). The CDR3 coding sequence is TGTGCCATCAGTGAGACAGTAATGAACACTGAAGCTTTCTTT. Translating it yields CAISETVMNTEAFF.